Listed below are T cell receptor beta chains from one sample, sequenced in a study of long-term antiretroviral therapy in people with HIV. Method: immunoSEQ multiplex PCR; TCRdb's copy keeps in-frame clones and lacks some. The data hold about 33,000 clones, with about 80% observed a single time. Material: unsorted PBMCs, obtained 2 years after starting antiretroviral therapy. Every receptor here comes from a woman in her 50s with HIV. Both conserved end residues are part of each CDR3. D genes are given only for firm matches. Size is omitted from some rows. Given values are once, few, many or a class for expanded clones.

d_call j_call clone_size v_call cdr3_nt cdr3_aa
NA TRBJ1-2 once TRBV6-5 TGTGCCAGCAGTTACTCGGGAGGGAACTATGGCTACACCTTC CASSYSGGNYGYTF
NA TRBJ1-1 once TRBV2 TGTGCCAGCAGTGAAAGAGAAACCGCCAACACTGAAGCTTTCTTT CASSERETANTEAFF
NA TRBJ2-2 few TRBV9 TGTGCCAGCAGCGTAGAAGGAGGTAAGCCCGGGGAGCTGTTTTTT CASSVEGGKPGELFF
NA TRBJ2-2 once TRBV6-5 TGTGCCAGCAGCCCGGTGAACACCGGGGAGCTGTTTTTT CASSPVNTGELFF
TRBD1 TRBJ1-2 NA TRBV29-1 TGCAGCGTTTACCTCCTACAGGGGGAAGGCTACACCTTC CSVYLLQGEGYTF
NA TRBJ1-4 NA TRBV5-1 TGCGCCAGCAGCTTCGGGCAGGGAAACGAAAAACTGTTTTTT CASSFGQGNEKLFF
NA TRBJ2-5 NA TRBV5-6 TGTGCCAGCAGCTTGGGGGGTCGTGGAGAGACCCAGTACTTC CASSLGGRGETQYF
TRBD1 TRBJ1-1 NA TRBV9 TGTGCCAGCAGCACCCAGGACAGGGATAACACTGAAGCTTTCTTT CASSTQDRDNTEAFF
NA TRBJ2-1 NA TRBV5-1 TGCGCCAGCAGCTTGGAGGATTTAGCCGGTGAGCAGTTCTTC CASSLEDLAGEQFF
TRBD1 TRBJ1-1 few TRBV7-9 TGTGCCAGCAGCCTGGGACAGAGCGAAGCTTTCTTT CASSLGQSEAFF
TRBD1 TRBJ1-3 NA TRBV7-3 TGTGCCAGCAGCACCTCCCGGACAGGGCCCGGAAACACCATATATTTT CASSTSRTGPGNTIYF
TRBD1 TRBJ1-4 NA TRBV5-3 TGTGCCAGAAGCTCTGGACAGGGGGCGTTAGAGAGGGATGAAAAACTGTTTTTT CARSSGQGALERDEKLFF
TRBD2 TRBJ2-1 NA TRBV11-1 TGTGCCAGCAGCCCTCCCGGGGGGACCCTTCTCAATGAGCAGTTCTTC CASSPPGGTLLNEQFF
NA TRBJ2-5 NA TRBV27 TGTGCCAGCAGTTTATACGGGGGAACACTGAAGACCCAGTACTTC CASSLYGGTLKTQYF
NA TRBJ2-5 NA TRBV7-9 TGTGCCAGCAGCCCTCGACAGGCCCAAGAGACCCAGTACTTC CASSPRQAQETQYF
NA TRBJ2-2 NA TRBV14 TGTGCCAGCAGCCCAACCTACACCGGGGAGCTGTTTTTT CASSPTYTGELFF
NA TRBJ1-2 NA TRBV9 TGTGCCAGCAGCGTAGTTGGGGCTGGCTACACCTTC CASSVVGAGYTF
TRBD1 TRBJ2-3 NA TRBV10-3 TGTGCCATCAGTGATTCACCCGGGACAGGGGCTTCAGATACGCAGTATTTT CAISDSPGTGASDTQYF